The TCR beta chain described here comes from a study of blood T cell repertoires in COVID-19. Across the whole study: Spain, Italy and the United States supplied samples that represented acute and convalescent COVID-19.

Germline V CDR1 and CDR2: SGHTA, FQGTGA. CDR3 length equals 15 residues. The J segment lost 3 bases and the V segment lost 5 bases, leaving 5 bases of the junction unmatched. Repertoires were generated with immunoSEQ multiplex PCR, while TCRdb's copy carries only in-frame clones and drops some. The repertoire holds about 440,000 clones, with 75% to 90% as singletons. This rearrangement joins TRBV7-3 to TRBJ2-2; 8 nucleotides line up with TRBD1. The TCR was taken from a woman in her thirties with acute or convalescent COVID-19. Sequenced input: peripheral blood. Here the CDR3 DNA reads TGTGCCAGCAGCACCGGACAGGGCCACACCGGGGAGCTGTTTTTT. Protein sequence: CASSTGQGHTGELFF.